This T cell receptor beta chain was sequenced in a study of beta chain features in type 1 diabetes. Findings and limits, study-wide: HLA effects on TCRB rearrangement stayed unresolved here.

About this clone: Antigen: not known.

The entirety of the isolated RNA underwent reverse transcription, so expressed TCRB transcripts were sequenced. The protocol was immunoSEQ multiplex PCR, while the TCRdb copy is restricted to in-frame clones and leaves out a portion. The sample has approximately 150,000 clones; roughly 10% are singletons. Germline values: CDR1 SGHAT, CDR2 FQNNGV. The CDR3 length is 16 residues. Trimming at V came to 7 bases and at J to 1 base, leaving 8 bases not matched to a gene. The chain couples TRBV11-2 to TRBJ2-1; 9 nucleotides match TRBD1. The sequenced material came from naive CD4+ T cells from blood. The source is a man aged 18 to 30 in good health. CDR3 DNA sequence: TGTGCCAGCACCGAAACCGGACAGGGGTCCTACAATGAGCAGTTCTTC. This codes for CASTETGQGSYNEQFF.